A single sample gave rise to the 23 T cell receptor beta chains below, sequenced in a study of naive and memory T cell subsets. Ligated cDNA underwent four rounds of PCR with nested alpha and beta constant region primers and SP2. TCRdb ran MiXCR on the 5' RACE reads and lists one entry per CDR3 protein. The table lists about 48,000 distinct CDR3 sequences, 4% to 5% of them singletons, with roughly 0.8% in the top ten. TCR cDNA received a 3' ligated oligonucleotide that carried a UMI. These receptors were collected from a female donor in good health.

This clonotype was detected many times. The chain joins TRBV6-5 to TRBJ2-3; 10 nucleotides line up with TRBD2. Germline V gives CDR1 MNHEY, CDR2 SVGAGI. With 5 bases clipped from V and 4 bases from J, the junction kept 9 bases outside the gene matches. The CDR3 length is 16 residues. CDR3 protein: CASSTGLAEPPDTQYF. DNA of the CDR3: TGTGCCAGCAGTACCGGACTAGCGGAGCCCCCAGATACGCAGTATTTT.

Ten or more counts support this clonotype. Written as DNA, the CDR3 is TGTGCCAGCAGCTTATCTTTGTCTGAAGCTTTCTTT. Translation gives CASSLSLSEAFF. The V and J genes are TRBV7-9 and TRBJ1-1; D remains unclear. V lost 2 bases and J 6 bases, leaving 7 bases between the germline ends. Germline CDR1 and CDR2: SEHNR and FQNEAQ (reference sequence). This CDR3 has 12 amino acids.

This clonotype was found many times. The chain joins TRBV4-3 to TRBJ2-3; D is unresolved. The CDR3 totals 17 residues. Germline V gene sequence: CDR1 LGHNA, CDR2 YSLEER. Trimming removed 0 bases from V and 0 bases from J, with 13 bases in between. The CDR3 here is CASSQDLPGSSTDTQYF. The CDR3 bases are TGCGCCAGCAGCCAAGATCTCCCAGGCTCTAGCACAGATACGCAGTATTTT.

This clonotype was counted a few times. This chain links TRBV30 with TRBJ2-7, with 11 bases that match TRBD2. In germline, CDR1 is GTSNPN, CDR2 SVGIG (reference sequence). Trimming removed 5 bases from V and 4 bases from J; junction bases left unmatched: 7. CDR3 length equals 14 residues. The CDR3 bases are TGTGCCTGGGGGTTACTAGCGGGGGCATACGAGCAGTACTTC. Residues: CAWGLLAGAYEQYF.

Comment on this clonotype: Since no conserved phenylalanine or tryptophan closes the CDR3, a read error is the likely cause. This chain uses TRBV10-3 with TRBJ2-1, with TRBD2 as a possible D gene (6 bases). The CDR3 loop spans 16 amino acids. CDR1 is ENHRY and CDR2 is SYGVKD in the germline V gene. For the CDR3, the DNA is TGTGCCACCAGTGATGACGGGGGACCCTCCTACAATGAGCAGTTCTCC. Its translation is CATSDDGGPSYNEQFS.

Ten or more counts support this clonotype. This chain links TRBV11-1 with TRBJ2-1, with 10 bases aligning to TRBD1. Per the germline V gene, CDR1 is SGHAT and CDR2 is FQDESV (reference sequence). Trimming at V came to 0 bases and at J to 11 bases, leaving 7 bases not matched to a gene. The CDR3 consists of 15 residues. CDR3 DNA sequence: TGTGCCAGCAGCTTAGCCGGGACAGGGGATAGGAAGCAGTTCTTC. It codes for CASSLAGTGDRKQFF. The variable domain in full, completed from reference TRBV11-1 and TRBJ2-1, reads EAEVAQSPRYKITEKSQAVAFWCDPISGHATLYWYRQILGQGPELLVQFQDESVVDDSQLPKDRFSAERLKGVDSTLKIQPAELGDSAMYLCASSLAGTGDRKQFFGPGTRLTVL.

This clonotype was counted many times. V gene TRBV20-1 combines with J gene TRBJ2-7; perhaps D is TRBD1 or TRBD2 (5 bases each). V was trimmed by 4 bases and J by 4 bases, leaving 17 bases between them. The CDR3 loop spans 14 amino acids. CDR1 and CDR2 from the germline V gene are DFQATT and SNEGSKA (reference sequence). CDR3 protein: CSAIGTLSSYEQYF. The CDR3 DNA is TGCAGTGCTATCGGGACCCTCTCGAGTTACGAGCAGTACTTC.

This clonotype appeared many times. The chain links TRBV4-1 to TRBJ2-1, with 10 bases matching TRBD2. The CDR3 loop spans 12 amino acids. After removal of 3 bases from V and 15 bases from J, the junction contained 5 bases not matched to a gene. Germline V gene data show CDR1 as MGHRA and CDR2 as YSYEKL. CDR3 bases: TGCGCCAGCAGCCAGGGACTAGCGAAACCGTTCTTC. This codes for CASSQGLAKPFF.

This clonotype was picked up many times. The chain couples TRBV7-8 to TRBJ2-5; D not certain. Germline CDR1 SGHVS, CDR2 FQNEAQ. V was pared by 2 bases and J by 5 bases, with 3 bases between. The CDR3 runs 11 residues. The CDR3 is CASSLMETQYF. In nucleotides, the CDR3 is TGTGCCAGCAGCTTAATGGAGACCCAGTACTTC.

This clonotype was counted at least ten times. The V and J genes are TRBV28 and TRBJ1-1, with D unresolved. CDR3 length: 11 amino acids. Germline V gene data show CDR1 as MDHEN and CDR2 as SYDVKM. Trimming left V 4 bases short and J 11 bases short, with 11 bases between. The CDR3 DNA sequence: TGTGCCAGCAGTTCCAACCCTGGGGCTTTCTTT. As protein: CASSSNPGAFF.

This clonotype has a count of ten or more. The V gene is TRBV20-1, the J gene TRBJ2-1; 7 bases map to TRBD1. V gave up 5 bases and J gave up 5 bases; unmatched junction bases: 6. There are 13 residues in the CDR3. Germline CDR1 DFQATT, CDR2 SNEGSKA (reference sequence). In DNA, the CDR3 is TGCAGTGCTCCCGTACAGGGGAACAATGAGCAGTTCTTC. It translates to CSAPVQGNNEQFF.

This clonotype was counted many times. The chain recombines TRBV18 with TRBJ2-2; D is uncertain. The CDR3 sequence is 15 residues long. V was trimmed by 3 bases and J by 4 bases, leaving 12 bases between them. In germline, CDR1 is KGHSH, CDR2 LQKENI. This CDR3 is CASSPDQPGTGELFF. CDR3 nucleotides: TGTGCCAGCTCACCCGACCAACCGGGCACCGGGGAGCTGTTTTTT.

This clonotype has at least ten counts. The rearrangement links TRBV5-6 to TRBJ2-5; 9 nucleotides agree with TRBD1. V was pared by 3 bases and J by 3 bases, with 9 bases of the junction left unmatched. The V gene's germline CDR1 is SGHDT and CDR2 YYEEEE. The length of the CDR3 is 16 residues. Here the CDR3 DNA reads TGTGCCAGCAGCTACCCGACAGGGGGGGTTAAAGAGACCCAGTACTTC. Its protein is CASSYPTGGVKETQYF.

At least ten counts were recorded for this clonotype. The chain recombines TRBV18 with TRBJ2-3; 16 bases agree with TRBD2. The CDR3 contains 18 residues. V shed 0 bases and J 0 bases; nucleotides not matched to a gene: 0. CDR1 and CDR2 (germline): KGHSH, LQKENI. CDR3: CASSPPGLAGGSTDTQYF. The CDR3 bases are TGTGCCAGCTCACCACCGGGACTAGCGGGAGGGAGCACAGATACGCAGTATTTT.

This clonotype was found a few times. The rearrangement uses TRBV7-2 and TRBJ2-1, with 8 bases fitting TRBD2. With V trimmed by 4 bases and J by 7 bases, 21 bases remained unmatched. CDR3 length equals 19 residues. CDR1 and CDR2 (germline): SGHTA, FQGNSA. The CDR3 DNA is TGTGCCAGCAGCTCCCGTGGGGGGGGGAGAGCGGGAGTGTTTAATGAGCAGTTCTTC. Residues: CASSSRGGGRAGVFNEQFF. The variable domain in full, completed from reference TRBV7-2 and TRBJ2-1, reads GAGVSQSPSNKVTEKGKDVELRCDPISGHTALYWYRQSLGQGLEFLIYFQGNSAPDKSGLPSDRFSAERTGGSVSTLTIQRTQQEDSAVYLCASSSRGGGRAGVFNEQFFGPGTRLTVL.

This clonotype is a singleton in its sample. The chain carries TRBV19 and TRBJ2-1, with 13 bases fitting TRBD2. There are 14 residues in the CDR3. V lost 6 bases and J lost 9; bases outside the gene matches: 5. The germline CDR1 and CDR2 sequences are LNHDA and SQIVND (reference sequence). The CDR3 protein is CASRGLAGRGEQFF. The CDR3 DNA reads TGTGCCAGTAGGGGACTAGCGGGAAGAGGTGAGCAGTTCTTC. The entire variable domain, with the rest obtained from reference TRBV19 and TRBJ2-1, is as follows: DGGITQSPKYLFRKEGQNVTLSCEQNLNHDAMYWYRQDPGQGLRLIYYSQIVNDFQKGDIAEGYSVSREKKESFPLTVTSAQKNPTAFYLCASRGLAGRGEQFFGPGTRLTVL.

The chain joins TRBV7-2 to TRBJ2-5; possible D gene TRBD1, 6 bases. The V end was cut by 5 bases, the J end by 2 bases, with 15 bases between. Germline V gives CDR1 SGHTA, CDR2 FQGNSA. The CDR3 is 15 residues long. The CDR3 DNA sequence: TGTGCCAGCAGCCGCCCCGGGACACCACAAGAGACCCAGTACTTC. It translates to CASSRPGTPQETQYF.

The sample holds many counts of this clonotype. The V and J genes are TRBV20-1 and TRBJ2-7; 13 bases agree with TRBD2. This CDR3 has 17 amino acids. J was trimmed by 2 bases and V by 0 bases; bases with no gene match: 7. Germline V lookup: CDR1 DFQATT, CDR2 SNEGSKA (reference sequence). The CDR3 loop reads CSARDPRTSGRPYEQYF. The CDR3 region has the DNA TGCAGTGCTAGAGATCCCCGGACTAGCGGGAGACCCTACGAGCAGTACTTC.

This clonotype has at least ten counts. The chain links TRBV11-2 to TRBJ2-1, with unresolved D. CDR1 is SGHAT, CDR2 FQNNGV, per germline. The CDR3 covers 15 residues. V shed 0 bases and J shed 3 bases, with 9 bases lying between them. For the CDR3, the DNA is TGTGCCAGCAGCTTAGAAAAGGTGGTCTACAATGAGCAGTTCTTC. It yields the protein CASSLEKVVYNEQFF.

This clonotype was counted many times. V gene TRBV28 combines with J gene TRBJ2-4; tentative D call: TRBD2 (5 bases). The CDR3 loop spans 14 amino acids. V lost 5 bases to trimming and J lost 0 bases, with 8 bases between them. The germline V gene has CDR1 MDHEN and CDR2 SYDVKM. The CDR3: CASSGLPAKNIQYF. CDR3 DNA sequence: TGTGCCAGCAGTGGACTCCCAGCCAAAAACATTCAGTACTTC.

This clonotype was observed many times. The rearrangement joins TRBV5-6 to TRBJ1-1; D not resolved. Germline lookup yields CDR1 SGHDT and CDR2 YYEEEE. The CDR3 loop spans 12 amino acids. Trimming removed 4 bases at V and 5 bases at J, with 9 bases between. The CDR3 here is CASSPAGTEAFF. In DNA form, the CDR3 reads TGTGCCAGCAGCCCTGCGGGGACTGAAGCTTTCTTT.

There are many counts of this clonotype. V usage is TRBV29-1 and J usage is TRBJ1-1; D is undetermined. CDR1 and CDR2 (germline): SQVTM, ANQGSEA. The ends were cut back, 7 bases at V and 0 bases at J, with 12 bases in the middle. The CDR3 runs 13 residues. The CDR3 DNA is TGCAGCGCTACAAGACAAATGAACACTGAAGCTTTCTTT. Its protein is CSATRQMNTEAFF.

Only one count was recorded for this clonotype. This could be a read error, since a much larger clone is one nucleotide away. The V call is TRBV27, the J call TRBJ1-6; no reliable D call. This CDR3 comprises 11 residues. Germline CDR1 and CDR2: MNHEY and SMNVEV (reference sequence). DNA for the CDR3: TGTGCCGGCAGTCAAAATTCACCCCTCCACTTT. Its protein is CAGSQNSPLHF.